The TCR beta chain described here comes from a study of naive and memory T cell subsets. General study points: Activation and differentiation may alter RNA-based TCR counts. Possibly reflecting memory cells re-expressing CD45RA, a few larger clonotypes occurred in naive repertoires, especially CD8. Over 85% of naive TCR sequences appeared only once, unlike memory subsets.

The V gene lost 1 base and the J gene lost 0 bases, with 16 bases spanning the gap. Germline CDR1 SQVTM, CDR2 ANQGSEA. The CDR3 runs 17 residues. This clonotype was picked up a small number of times. The antigen is not known. Alpha and beta libraries were amplified separately from the second PCR onward. An equimolar mix of two oligonucleotides served as the beta constant-region primer for TRBC1 and TRBC2. The ligated cDNA underwent four PCR rounds using SP2 and nested alpha and beta constant-region primers. TCRdb re-called the UMI-ligation and nested PCR reads through MiXCR, storing one row per CDR3 protein. The data hold around 83,000 distinct CDR3 sequences, with approximately 10% observed a single time.

The chain recombines TRBV29-1 with TRBJ1-3; perhaps TRBD1 as D (5 bases). The origin of this receptor is a human donor in good health. The sequenced sample was naive CD4+ T cells from blood. The CDR3 coding sequence is TGCAGCGTTGAAGCCCGGTCAGGGAACCTCTCTGGAAACACCATATATTTT. It yields the protein CSVEARSGNLSGNTIYF.